These 6 T cell receptor beta chains were sequenced from one sample in a study of T cell responses to AZD1222 COVID-19 vaccine. Assay: immunoSEQ multiplex PCR; the TCRdb copy retains only in-frame clones and omits some. The sample shows about 150,000 clones, approximately 86% of them seen only once. The starting material was peripheral blood, obtained after recovery from COVID-19. The receptors derive from an adult who had recovered from COVID-19.

The V call is TRBV18, the J call TRBJ2-7, with 7 bases identical to TRBD1. After removal of 3 bases from V and 1 base from J, the junction contained 3 bases not matched to a gene. This CDR3 has 14 amino acids. Germline CDR1 KGHSH, CDR2 LQKENI. The CDR3 sequence is CASSPPGQSYEQYF. DNA of the CDR3: TGTGCCAGCTCACCTCCGGGACAGTCCTACGAGCAGTACTTC.

Only one count was recorded for this clone. This chain connects TRBV9 to TRBJ1-2; TRBD1 aligns across 9 bases. The J segment lost 7 bases and the V segment lost 0 bases, leaving 10 bases of the junction unmatched. CDR1 is SGDLS, CDR2 YYNGEE, per germline. The CDR3 totals 16 residues. CDR3 in amino acids: CASSVASGQGKSGYTF. The CDR3 nucleotides read TGTGCCAGCAGCGTAGCTTCGGGACAGGGTAAGAGTGGCTACACCTTC.

The chain uses TRBV5-1 and TRBJ2-7, with a tentative D call TRBD2 (6 bases). CDR3 size: 14 residues. Germline V CDR1 and CDR2: SGHRS, YFSETQ. V lost 3 bases and J 2 bases, leaving 12 bases between the germline ends. The CDR3 coding sequence is TGCGCCAGCAGCTCGCAATCGGGGGCCTACGAGCAGTACTTC. It translates to CASSSQSGAYEQYF.

The chain uses TRBV6-5 and TRBJ1-1; TRBD1 matches at 8 bases. V lost 7 bases and J lost 3; bases outside the gene matches: 7. The germline CDR1 and CDR2 sequences are MNHEY and SVGAGI. This CDR3 region has 14 residues. In DNA form, the CDR3 reads TGTGCCAGCATCCCGACAGGGGAGGACACTGAAGCTTTCTTT. Residues: CASIPTGEDTEAFF.

J is TRBJ1-4 and V is TRBV9; the D gene is possibly TRBD1 (6 bases). The CDR3 runs 15 residues. V dropped 3 bases and J dropped 5 bases, with 14 bases sitting between them. The germline CDR1 and CDR2 sequences are SGDLS and YYNGEE. In nucleotides, the CDR3 is TGTGCCAGCAGCGGCAACGGGGACAACAATGAAAAACTGTTTTTT. Translation: CASSGNGDNNEKLFF.

This chain connects TRBV5-1 to TRBJ2-1; TRBD1 agrees at 7 bases. V lost 5 bases and J lost 2; bases outside the gene matches: 7. Germline V gene sequence: CDR1 SGHRS, CDR2 YFSETQ. The CDR3 consists of 15 residues. CDR3 bases: TGCGCCAGCAGTCCCGGGACAGTTACCTACAATGAGCAGTTCTTC. This sequence encodes CASSPGTVTYNEQFF.